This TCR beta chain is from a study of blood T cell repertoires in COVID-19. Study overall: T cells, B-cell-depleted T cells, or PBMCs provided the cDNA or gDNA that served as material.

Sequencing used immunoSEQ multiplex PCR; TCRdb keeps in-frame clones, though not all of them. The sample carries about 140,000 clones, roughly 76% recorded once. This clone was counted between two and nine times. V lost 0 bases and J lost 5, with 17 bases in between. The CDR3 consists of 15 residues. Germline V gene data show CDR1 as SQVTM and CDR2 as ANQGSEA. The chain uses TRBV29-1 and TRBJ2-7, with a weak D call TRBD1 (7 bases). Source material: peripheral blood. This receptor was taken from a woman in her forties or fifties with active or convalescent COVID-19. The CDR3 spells CSVEDWNRGGHEQYF. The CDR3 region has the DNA TGCAGCGTTGAAGATTGGAACAGGGGAGGCCACGAGCAGTACTTC.